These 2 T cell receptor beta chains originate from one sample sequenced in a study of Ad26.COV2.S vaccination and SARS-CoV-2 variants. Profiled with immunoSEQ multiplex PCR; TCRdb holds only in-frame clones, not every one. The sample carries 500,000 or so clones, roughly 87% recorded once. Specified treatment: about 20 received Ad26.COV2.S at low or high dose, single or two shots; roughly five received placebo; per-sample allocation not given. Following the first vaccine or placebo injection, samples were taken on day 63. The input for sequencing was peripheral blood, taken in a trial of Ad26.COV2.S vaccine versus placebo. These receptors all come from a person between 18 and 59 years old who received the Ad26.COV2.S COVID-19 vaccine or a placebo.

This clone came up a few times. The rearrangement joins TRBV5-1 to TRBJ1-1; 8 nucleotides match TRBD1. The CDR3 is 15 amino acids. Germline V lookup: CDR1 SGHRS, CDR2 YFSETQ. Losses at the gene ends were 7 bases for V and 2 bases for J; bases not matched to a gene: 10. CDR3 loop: CASGPVGQGNTEAFF. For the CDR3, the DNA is TGCGCCAGCGGACCCGTAGGACAGGGAAACACTGAAGCTTTCTTT.

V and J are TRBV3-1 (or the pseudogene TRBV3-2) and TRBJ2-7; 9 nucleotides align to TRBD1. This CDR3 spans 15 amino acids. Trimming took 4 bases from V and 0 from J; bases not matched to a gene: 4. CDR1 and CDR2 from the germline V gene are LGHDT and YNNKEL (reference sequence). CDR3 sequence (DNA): TGTGCCAGCAGCCCGGGACAGGGTTACTCCTACGAGCAGTACTTC. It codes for CASSPGQGYSYEQYF.